This T cell receptor beta chain was obtained from a study of graft-versus-host responses after intestinal transplantation. Study as a whole: Multivisceral, liver-intestinal, or isolated intestinal transplants were received by the recipients. Each patient got anti-thymocyte globulin induction, then tacrolimus and steroids for around three years. General study results and limits: The recipient marrow held GvH clones, and some of them showed up first in ileum or blood.

This CDR3 has 13 amino acids. The V gene's germline CDR1 is SEHNR and CDR2 FQNEAQ (reference sequence). Produced via immunoSEQ multiplex PCR; TCRdb's table is partial and in-frame only. The sample shows 1,500 to 2,000 clones, 90% to 95% of them seen only once. Details on this clone: Its antigen is not known. One junction end does not reproduce the germline sequence, and a read error may be involved.

This TCR came from a human patient who received an intestinal transplant, so some T cells may come from the graft donor. The source material was PBMCs, sampled 16 days after intestinal transplant. The chain combines TRBV7-9 with TRBJ2-7; tentatively, D is TRBD1 (6 bases). CDR3 bases: TGTGCCAGCAGCGAGTCGACGGGGACAAGGGTTCGCTTC. It specifies CASSESTGTRVRF.